The next 11 T cell receptor beta chains were all read from a single sample in a study of monozygotic twins with inflammatory bowel disease. Using the 5' RACE reads, TCRdb records one entry per CDR3 protein without DNA. Its table lists 400,000 to 500,000 distinct CDR3 sequences. Input material: blood. Receptor source: a human donor with ulcerative colitis or Crohn's disease, or a healthy co-twin of an affected twin (not recorded which).

The chain employs TRBV15 and TRBJ1-3. Germline V gives CDR1 LNHNV, CDR2 YYDKDF (reference sequence). This CDR3 is 17 amino acids long. The CDR3 region is CATSRDHLGVAGNTIYF. The full variable domain, rest sourced from reference TRBV15 and TRBJ1-3, is DAMVIQNPRYQVTQFGKPVTLSCSQTLNHNVMYWYQQKSSQAPKLLFHYYDKDFNNEADTPDNFQSRRPNTSFCFLDIRSPGLGDTAMYLCATSRDHLGVAGNTIYFGEGSWLTVV.

J is TRBJ2-7 and V is TRBV5-1. Germline CDR1 is SGHRS and CDR2 is YFSETQ. This CDR3 has 14 amino acids. The chain's CDR3 is CASKMQDISYEQYF. Based on the CDR3 plus reference TRBV5-1 and TRBJ2-7, the full variable domain is KAGVTQTPRYLIKTRGQQVTLSCSPISGHRSVSWYQQTPGQGLQFLFEYFSETQRNKGNFPGRFSGRQFSNSRSEMNVSTLELGDSALYLCASKMQDISYEQYFGPGTRLTVT.

V is TRBV19 and J is TRBJ1-1; TCRdb picks TRBD1, but there is no DNA to check that call. The CDR3 extends over 15 amino acids. Looked up from germline, CDR1 is LNHDA and CDR2 is SQIVND (reference sequence). The CDR3 region is CASSSGTGRDTEAFF.

The CDR3 is CASSFRGPDNEQFF. The chain links TRBV5-1 to TRBJ2-1; absent DNA, TCRdb's TRBD1 call cannot be checked. This CDR3 region has 14 residues. Per germline, CDR1 SGHRS and CDR2 YFSETQ.

CDR3 amino acids: CSVARDRNQPQHF. This chain uses TRBV29-1 with TRBJ1-5; TCRdb picks TRBD1, but there is no DNA to check that call. Germline CDR1 and CDR2: SQVTM and ANQGSEA. The CDR3 is made up of 13 amino acids.

This CDR3 reads CASTQQGGTGELFF. The gene calls are TRBV10-2 and TRBJ2-2; the D call of TRBD1 rests on TCRdb alone, since no DNA is present to check it. This CDR3 region has 14 residues. Germline V gene sequence: CDR1 WSHSY, CDR2 SAAADI.

The rearrangement links TRBV7-3 to TRBJ2-2; without DNA, the TCRdb call of TRBD2 cannot be checked. The CDR3 runs to 15 residues. Germline V lookup: CDR1 SGHTA, CDR2 FQGTGA. The CDR3 spells CASSRSRGGTGELFF.

CDR3 residues: CATSRTERPQHF. This chain uses TRBV15 with TRBJ1-5. This CDR3 contains 12 residues. Germline-derived CDR1 and CDR2 are LNHNV and YYDKDF (reference sequence).

The chain carries TRBV7-2 and TRBJ2-5; the TRBD2 assignment by TCRdb is unverifiable without DNA. CDR3 length: 15 residues. Germline CDR1 is SGHTA and CDR2 is FQGNSA. The CDR3 reads CASSLVHKAGETQYF.

V gene TRBV29-1 combines with J gene TRBJ2-3; TCRdb proposes TRBD1, but this gene call is untestable without DNA. This CDR3 region has 12 residues. Germline CDR1 SQVTM, CDR2 ANQGSEA. CDR3 region: CSAQPQGDTQYF.

J is TRBJ2-7 and V is TRBV2; TCRdb lists TRBD1, though no DNA is available to test this call. Germline CDR1 and CDR2: SNHLY and FYNNEI. CDR3 length equals 12 residues. CDR3 residues: CASRGRSSEQYF.